Shown below are 21 T cell receptor beta chains from a single sample sequenced in a study of neurological immune-mediated disorders. TCRdb itself ran the 5' RACE reads through MiXCR, one entry per CDR3 protein. In the table there are some 19,000 distinct CDR3 sequences, roughly a sixth of which are singletons. Sequences were obtained from CD8+ T cells from blood. The origin of the receptors is a woman between 18 and 29 years old with multiple sclerosis.

There are many counts of this clonotype. The rearrangement links TRBV7-3 to TRBJ2-5; D unresolved. The CDR3 runs 14 residues. The V end was cut by 2 bases, the J end by 5 bases, with 12 bases between. Germline CDR1 is SGHTA and CDR2 is FQGTGA. The CDR3 here is CASSLGPLRETQYF. The CDR3 DNA reads as TGTGCCAGCAGCTTAGGACCACTCCGGGAGACCCAGTACTTC.

The table lists this clonotype with many counts. The chain employs TRBV14 and TRBJ2-2; weak D call: TRBD1 (6 bases). CDR3 length equals 15 residues. V was shortened by 3 bases and J by 1 base, with 9 bases between the two germline ends. Germline V gene data show CDR1 as SGHDN and CDR2 as FVKESK. CDR3 loop: CASSQGTRNTGELFF. The DNA of the CDR3 is TGTGCCAGCAGCCAGGGGACACGGAACACCGGGGAGCTGTTTTTT.

J is TRBJ2-7 and V is TRBV19; TRBD2 might be the D (7 bases). V lost 9 bases and J lost 5, with 17 bases in between. Germline V gene data show CDR1 as LNHDA and CDR2 as SQIVND (reference sequence). This CDR3 has 13 residues. The CDR3 sequence is CASRATGRDEQYF. CDR3 nucleotides: TGTGCCAGCAGGGCAACAGGGAGGGACGAGCAGTACTTC.

The chain is built from TRBV12-3 or TRBV12-4 and TRBJ1-2; D is unresolved. The CDR3 extends over 11 amino acids. V was shortened by 4 bases and J by 0 bases, with 0 bases between the two germline ends. CDR3 bases: TGTGCCAGCAGTTCTAACTATGGCTACACCTTC. This encodes CASSSNYGYTF.

This clonotype was seen repeatedly, ten times or more. CDR3 protein: CASSLFGGERSYNSPLHF. CDR3 coding DNA: TGCGCCAGCAGCTTGTTTGGCGGGGAACGCTCCTATAATTCACCCCTCCACTTT. J is TRBJ1-6 and V is TRBV5-1; unclear D gene. The V end lost 1 base, the J end lost 0 bases, and 14 bases lay between the germline ends. Germline V CDR1 and CDR2: SGHRS, YFSETQ. This CDR3 is built from 18 residues.

This clonotype has ten or more counts. The genes are TRBV7-6 and TRBJ2-1; possibly TRBD1 or TRBD2 for D (5 bases each). This CDR3 has 13 amino acids. CDR1 and CDR2 (germline): SGHVS, FNYEAQ. Trimming removed 5 bases from V and 2 bases from J, with 7 bases in between. The CDR3 DNA is TGTGCCAGCAGCGTGGGACCCTACAATGAGCAGTTCTTC. Translation gives CASSVGPYNEQFF.

This clonotype was recorded many times. The V call is TRBV6-5, the J call TRBJ1-4, with 8 nucleotides matching TRBD1. The V gene's germline CDR1 is MNHEY and CDR2 SVGAGI. With 2 bases clipped from V and 8 bases from J, the junction kept 7 bases outside the gene matches. The CDR3 consists of 15 residues. CDR3 region: CASSYGDRSFEKLFF. The CDR3, as DNA: TGTGCCAGCAGTTACGGGGACAGGAGTTTCGAAAAACTGTTTTTT.

This clonotype was recorded many times. The J gene is TRBJ2-3, the V gene TRBV28; D call uncertain. V lost 2 bases and J lost 2, with 8 bases in between. Germline V gives CDR1 MDHEN, CDR2 SYDVKM. The CDR3 runs to 14 residues. The CDR3 DNA follows: TGTGCCAGCAGTTTAACATCGTACACAGATACGCAGTATTTT. It codes for CASSLTSYTDTQYF.

This clonotype was detected many times. One end of the junction fails to match germline, which may point to a read error. CDR3 DNA sequence: TGTGCCAGCACCTTGGGGGTGAATGGCTACACCTTC. It translates to CASTLGVNGYTF. The chain couples TRBV5-5 to TRBJ1-2; TRBD1 might be the D (5 bases). CDR1 is SGHKS and CDR2 is YYEKEE in the germline V gene (reference sequence). This CDR3 region has 12 residues.

This clonotype occurred many times. The chain is built from TRBV10-3 and TRBJ2-1; 7 bases are shared with TRBD2. Germline-derived CDR1 and CDR2 are ENHRY and SYGVKD. This CDR3 has 15 amino acids. V trimming: 3 bases; J trimming: 8 bases; junction bases outside the gene matches: 10. CDR3 in amino acids: CAISEPSGLLDEQFF. The CDR3 DNA reads as TGTGCCATCAGTGAACCTAGCGGCCTCTTGGATGAGCAGTTCTTC.

The chain combines TRBV12-3 or TRBV12-4 with TRBJ1-2; 8 bases line up with TRBD1. The CDR3 is made up of 14 amino acids. V lost 6 bases to trimming and J lost 5 bases; unmatched junction nucleotides: 8. The CDR3 sequence is CASRDSRTGYGYTF. CDR3 DNA sequence: TGTGCCAGCAGGGACTCCCGGACAGGGTATGGCTACACCTTC.

At least ten counts were recorded for this clonotype. The chain is built from TRBV15 and TRBJ2-7; unclear D gene. This CDR3 spans 13 amino acids. The V end was cut by 1 base, the J end by 5 bases, with 9 bases between. CDR1 and CDR2 (germline): LNHNV, YYDKDF (reference sequence). The CDR3 nucleotides read TGTGCCACCAGCAGAGGGGCGGTCCACGAGCAGTACTTC. Translation gives CATSRGAVHEQYF.

This clonotype is medium-sized (0.01 to 0.1%) within its sample. The J gene is TRBJ2-1, the V gene TRBV9; maybe TRBD1 (6 bases). The germline V gene has CDR1 SGDLS and CDR2 YYNGEE. The CDR3 extends over 14 amino acids. V lost 6 bases and J 2 bases, leaving 12 bases between the germline ends. This chain's CDR3 is CASTPRTAYNEQFF. The CDR3 bases are TGTGCCAGCACCCCCCGGACAGCCTACAATGAGCAGTTCTTC.

This clonotype was counted at least ten times. The chain has TRBV9 and TRBJ2-1, with D hard to call. The germline V and J ends were trimmed by 1 base and 0 bases, with 11 bases remaining between them. This CDR3 contains 16 residues. Germline V gene sequence: CDR1 SGDLS, CDR2 YYNGEE. The CDR3 bases are TGTGCCAGCAGCGTATCCCAGCGCAGCTCCTACAATGAGCAGTTCTTC. Its protein is CASSVSQRSSYNEQFF.

The CDR3 bases are TGCGCCAGCAGTGATGGGGGGCGCAGTGAGCAGTTCTTC. Its translation is CASSDGGRSEQFF. The chain recombines TRBV10-2 with TRBJ2-1; D tentatively reads TRBD1 or TRBD2 (6 bases each). The germline CDR1 and CDR2 sequences are WSHSY and SAAADI. V gave up 3 bases and J gave up 9 bases, with 12 bases separating them. The CDR3 runs to 13 residues.

At least ten counts were recorded for this clonotype. The V gene is TRBV7-2, the J gene TRBJ2-3; TRBD1 might be the D (5 bases). Germline loops: CDR1 SGHTA, CDR2 FQGNSA. The CDR3 contains 14 residues. Trimming removed 5 bases from V and 4 bases from J, with 13 bases in between. The CDR3 region is CASSDSGGADTQYF. In DNA form, the CDR3 reads TGTGCCAGCAGCGACAGTGGTGGCGCAGATACGCAGTATTTT.

This clonotype was seen repeatedly, ten times or more. This chain links TRBV2 with TRBJ1-1, with 7 nucleotides matching TRBD1. Trimming took 7 bases from V and 10 from J; bases not matched to a gene: 9. CDR3 length: 12 residues. The germline V gene encodes CDR1 SNHLY and CDR2 FYNNEI. CDR3: CASKFSHRGAFF. The CDR3 nucleotides are TGTGCCAGCAAGTTTAGTCACAGGGGAGCTTTCTTT.

This clonotype counts as medium-sized. The chain is built from TRBV5-1 and TRBJ2-7; D is ambiguous. Germline V gene lookup returns CDR1 SGHRS and CDR2 YFSETQ. The CDR3 extends over 13 amino acids. V lost 7 bases to trimming and J lost 6 bases, with 17 bases between them. The CDR3 region is CASRPGSAFEQYF. CDR3 DNA: TGCGCCAGCCGTCCTGGCAGTGCCTTCGAGCAGTACTTC.

This clonotype was observed many times. J is TRBJ2-1 and V is TRBV5-1; TRBD2 agrees at 8 bases. Trimming took 8 bases from V and 8 from J; bases not matched to a gene: 9. The germline V gene has CDR1 SGHRS and CDR2 YFSETQ. The CDR3 is made up of 13 amino acids. CDR3 coding DNA: TGCGCCAGTATTGGGACTAGTGGCCATGAGCAGTTCTTC. The encoded protein is CASIGTSGHEQFF.

This clonotype has only one observation. This chain links TRBV5-1 with TRBJ2-1, with D uncertain. The germline CDR1 and CDR2 sequences are SGHRS and YFSETQ. The CDR3 contains 14 residues. The V gene lost 2 bases and the J gene lost 8 bases, with 14 bases spanning the gap. As DNA, the CDR3 is TGCGCCAGCAGCTTCGGCTTACCGGCGGATGAGCAGTTCTTC. It codes for CASSFGLPADEQFF.

By its share, this clonotype is medium-sized (0.01 to 0.1%). The chain has TRBV10-2 and TRBJ2-5, with TRBD2 as a possible D gene (6 bases). CDR3 length equals 14 residues. The V end was cut by 0 bases, the J end by 7 bases, with 12 bases between. The germline CDR1 and CDR2 sequences are WSHSY and SAAADI. The DNA for the CDR3 is TGCGCCAGCAGTGAGTCGGGCGGGATTAGGACCCAGTACTTC. Protein sequence: CASSESGGIRTQYF.